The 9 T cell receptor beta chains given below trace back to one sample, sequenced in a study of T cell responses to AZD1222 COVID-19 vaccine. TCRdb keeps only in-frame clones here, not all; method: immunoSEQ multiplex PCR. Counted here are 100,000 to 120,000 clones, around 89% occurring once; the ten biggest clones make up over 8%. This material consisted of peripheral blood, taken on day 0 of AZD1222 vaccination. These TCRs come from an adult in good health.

CDR3 residues: CASSQNYNEQFF. The CDR3 nucleotides read TGTGCCAGCAGCCAAAACTACAATGAGCAGTTCTTC. The chain recombines TRBV7-2 with TRBJ2-1; D uncertain. This CDR3 region has 12 residues. V gave up 5 bases and J gave up 3 bases, with 5 bases separating them. Germline V gene lookup returns CDR1 SGHTA and CDR2 FQGNSA.

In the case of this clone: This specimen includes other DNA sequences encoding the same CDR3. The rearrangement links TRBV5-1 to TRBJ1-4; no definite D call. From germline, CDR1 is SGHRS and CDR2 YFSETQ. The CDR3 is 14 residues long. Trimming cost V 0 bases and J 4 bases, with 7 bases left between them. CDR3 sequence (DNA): TGCGCCAGCAGCTTGGGGGGAGGTAATGAAAAACTGTTTTTT. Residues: CASSLGGGNEKLFF.

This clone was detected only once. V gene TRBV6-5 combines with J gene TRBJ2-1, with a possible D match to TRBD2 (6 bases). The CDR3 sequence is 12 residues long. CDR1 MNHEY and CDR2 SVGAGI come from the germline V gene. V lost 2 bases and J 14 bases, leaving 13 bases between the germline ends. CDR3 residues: CASSYPTGGEFF. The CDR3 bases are TGTGCCAGCAGTTACCCAACAGGAGGGGAGTTCTTC.

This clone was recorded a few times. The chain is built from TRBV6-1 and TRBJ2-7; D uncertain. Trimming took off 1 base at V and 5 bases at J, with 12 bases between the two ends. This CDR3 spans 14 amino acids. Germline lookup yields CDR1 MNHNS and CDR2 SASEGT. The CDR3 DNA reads TGTGCCAGCAGTGAAGTCCAGTTTTACGACGAGCAGTACTTC. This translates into CASSEVQFYDEQYF.

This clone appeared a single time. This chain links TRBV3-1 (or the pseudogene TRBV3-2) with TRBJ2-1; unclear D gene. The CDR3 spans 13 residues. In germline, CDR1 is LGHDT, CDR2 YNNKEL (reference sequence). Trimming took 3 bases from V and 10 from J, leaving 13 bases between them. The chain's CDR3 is CASSHNSVWEQFF. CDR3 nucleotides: TGTGCCAGCAGCCACAATTCTGTATGGGAGCAGTTCTTC.

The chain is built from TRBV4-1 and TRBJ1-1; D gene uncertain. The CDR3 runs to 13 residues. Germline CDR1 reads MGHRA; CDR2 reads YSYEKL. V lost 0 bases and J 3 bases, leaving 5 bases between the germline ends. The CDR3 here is CASSQDGYTEAFF. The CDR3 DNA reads TGCGCCAGCAGCCAAGACGGGTACACTGAAGCTTTCTTT.

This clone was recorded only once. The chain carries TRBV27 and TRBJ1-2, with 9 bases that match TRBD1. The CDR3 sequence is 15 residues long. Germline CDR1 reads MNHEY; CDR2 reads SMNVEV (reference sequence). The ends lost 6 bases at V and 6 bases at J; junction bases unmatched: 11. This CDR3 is CASSPGDRAFHGYTF. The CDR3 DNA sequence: TGTGCCAGCAGCCCCGGGGACAGGGCCTTCCATGGCTACACCTTC.

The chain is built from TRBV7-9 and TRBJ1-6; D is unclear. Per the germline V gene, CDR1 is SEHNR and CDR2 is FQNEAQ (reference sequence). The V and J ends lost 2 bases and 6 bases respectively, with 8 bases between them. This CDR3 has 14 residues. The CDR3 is CASSLFPGNSPLHF. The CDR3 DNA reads TGTGCCAGCAGCTTATTTCCGGGTAATTCACCCCTCCACTTT.

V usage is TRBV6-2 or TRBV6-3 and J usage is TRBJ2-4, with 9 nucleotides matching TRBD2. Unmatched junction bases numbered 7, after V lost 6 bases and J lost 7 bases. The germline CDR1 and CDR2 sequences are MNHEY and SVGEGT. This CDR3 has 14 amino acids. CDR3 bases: TGTGCCAGCAGGTACGGGACTAGCCCCAACATTCAGTACTTC. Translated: CASRYGTSPNIQYF.